This T cell receptor (beta chain) originates from a study of blood T cells in healthy people across ages. Findings of the study overall: Percentage of naive T cells showed a strong correlation with TCR beta diversity.

Trimming took 3 bases from V and 4 from J, leaving 12 bases between them. From germline, CDR1 is DFQATT and CDR2 SNEGSKA (reference sequence). The CDR3 runs 13 residues. Primers used in a second PCR of roughly 6 to 11 cycles were a sample-barcoded 5' primer and a J-beta primer mix. TCRdb re-called the 5' RACE reads through MiXCR, storing one row per CDR3 protein. In the table there are 1.4 million or so distinct CDR3 sequences, 42% of which are singletons. This clonotype was found a few times. Its specificity is not known. The sample was blood. This rearrangement joins TRBV20-1 to TRBJ1-2, with D perhaps TRBD1 (6 bases). The source of this sequence is a woman aged 18-29 years in good health. The CDR3 sequence: CSASAGQSYGYTF. The CDR3 DNA sequence: TGCAGTGCTAGCGCCGGACAGAGCTATGGCTACACCTTC.